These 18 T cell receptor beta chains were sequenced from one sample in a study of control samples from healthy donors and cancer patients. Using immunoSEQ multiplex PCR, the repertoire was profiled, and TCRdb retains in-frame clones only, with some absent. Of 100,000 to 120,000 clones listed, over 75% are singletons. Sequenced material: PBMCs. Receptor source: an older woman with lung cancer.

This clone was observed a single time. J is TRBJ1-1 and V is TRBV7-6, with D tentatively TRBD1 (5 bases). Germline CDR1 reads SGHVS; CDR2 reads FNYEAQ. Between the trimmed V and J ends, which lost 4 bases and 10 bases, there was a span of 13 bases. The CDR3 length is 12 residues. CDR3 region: CASSYLTGLAFF. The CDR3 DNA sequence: TGTGCCAGCAGCTACCTGACGGGGCTAGCTTTCTTT.

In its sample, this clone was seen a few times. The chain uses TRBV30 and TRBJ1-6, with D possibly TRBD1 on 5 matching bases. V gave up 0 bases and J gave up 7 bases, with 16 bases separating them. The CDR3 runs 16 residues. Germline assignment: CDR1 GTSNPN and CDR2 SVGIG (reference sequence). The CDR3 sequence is CAWSVQSGVNNSPLHF. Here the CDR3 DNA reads TGTGCCTGGAGTGTACAATCGGGGGTCAACAATTCACCCCTCCACTTT.

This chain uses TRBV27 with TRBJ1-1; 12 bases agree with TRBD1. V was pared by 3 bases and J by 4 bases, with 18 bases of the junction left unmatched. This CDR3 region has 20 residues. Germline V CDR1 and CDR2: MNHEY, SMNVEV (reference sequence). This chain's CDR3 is CASSLPPISGTGGVGTEAFF. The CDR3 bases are TGTGCCAGCAGTTTGCCACCTATTTCCGGGACAGGGGGCGTCGGCACTGAAGCTTTCTTT.

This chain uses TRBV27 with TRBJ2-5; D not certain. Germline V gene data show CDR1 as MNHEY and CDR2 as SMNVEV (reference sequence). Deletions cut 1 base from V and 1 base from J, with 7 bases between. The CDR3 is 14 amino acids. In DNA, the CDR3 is TGTGCCAGCAGTTTATTCGGTATCCAAGAGACCCAGTACTTC. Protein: CASSLFGIQETQYF.

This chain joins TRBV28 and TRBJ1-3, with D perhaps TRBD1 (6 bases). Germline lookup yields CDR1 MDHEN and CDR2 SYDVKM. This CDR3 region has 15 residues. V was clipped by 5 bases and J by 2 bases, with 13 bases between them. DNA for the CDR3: TGTGCCAGCAGTCCTCGGGGGGCTACTGGAAACACCATATATTTT. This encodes CASSPRGATGNTIYF.

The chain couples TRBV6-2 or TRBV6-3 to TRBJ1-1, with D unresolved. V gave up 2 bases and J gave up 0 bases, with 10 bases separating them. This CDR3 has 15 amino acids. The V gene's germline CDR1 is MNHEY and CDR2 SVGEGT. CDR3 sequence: CASSYPTYMNTEAFF. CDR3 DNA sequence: TGTGCCAGCAGTTACCCCACATATATGAACACTGAAGCTTTCTTT.

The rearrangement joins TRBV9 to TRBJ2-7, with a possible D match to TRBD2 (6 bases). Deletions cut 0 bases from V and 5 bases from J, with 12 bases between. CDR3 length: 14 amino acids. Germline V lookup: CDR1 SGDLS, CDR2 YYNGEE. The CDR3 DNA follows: TGTGCCAGCAGCGTAGTAGGAGGGAATGACGAGCAGTACTTC. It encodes CASSVVGGNDEQYF.

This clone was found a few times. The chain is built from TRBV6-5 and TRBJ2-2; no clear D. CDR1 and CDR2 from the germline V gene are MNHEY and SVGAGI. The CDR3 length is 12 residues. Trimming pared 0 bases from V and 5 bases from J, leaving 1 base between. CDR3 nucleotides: TGTGCCAGCAGTTACTCGACCGGGGAGCTGTTTTTT. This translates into CASSYSTGELFF.

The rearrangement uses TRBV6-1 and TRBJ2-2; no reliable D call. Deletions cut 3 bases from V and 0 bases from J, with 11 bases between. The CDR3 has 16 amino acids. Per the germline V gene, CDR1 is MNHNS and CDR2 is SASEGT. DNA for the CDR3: TGTGCCAGCAGTGACCTATGGACGGCGAACACCGGGGAGCTGTTTTTT. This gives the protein CASSDLWTANTGELFF.

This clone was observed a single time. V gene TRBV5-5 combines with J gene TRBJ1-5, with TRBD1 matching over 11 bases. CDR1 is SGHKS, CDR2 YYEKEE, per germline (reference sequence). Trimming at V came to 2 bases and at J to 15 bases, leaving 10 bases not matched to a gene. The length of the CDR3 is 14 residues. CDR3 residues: CASSLVWGQGERHF. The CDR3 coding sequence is TGTGCCAGCAGCTTAGTGTGGGGACAGGGGGAGAGGCATTTT. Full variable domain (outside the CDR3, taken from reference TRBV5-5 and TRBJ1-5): DAGVTQSPTHLIKTRGQQVTLRCSPISGHKSVSWYQQVLGQGPQFIFQYYEKEERGRGNFPDRFSARQFPNYSSELNVNALLLGDSALYLCASSLVWGQGERHFGDGTRLSIL.

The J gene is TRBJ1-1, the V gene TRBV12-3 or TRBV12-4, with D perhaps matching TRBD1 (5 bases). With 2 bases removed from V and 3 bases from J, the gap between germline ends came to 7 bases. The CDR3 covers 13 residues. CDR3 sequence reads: CASSLIRDTEAFF. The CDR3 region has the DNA TGTGCCAGCAGTTTAATCAGGGACACTGAAGCTTTCTTT.

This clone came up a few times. The CDR3 DNA is TGTGCCAGCAGCTTAGGGACAGGGGCTGGAAACACCATATATTTT. Residues: CASSLGTGAGNTIYF. The chain joins TRBV7-9 to TRBJ1-3; 9 bases align to TRBD1. This CDR3 spans 15 amino acids. V gave up 1 base and J gave up 2 bases; unmatched junction bases: 0. From germline, CDR1 is SEHNR and CDR2 FQNEAQ (reference sequence).

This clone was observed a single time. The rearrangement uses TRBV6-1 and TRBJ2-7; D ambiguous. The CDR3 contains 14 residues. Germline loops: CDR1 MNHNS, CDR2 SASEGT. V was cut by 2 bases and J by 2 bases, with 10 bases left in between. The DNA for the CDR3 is TGTGCCAGCAGTGAATTAGCAGCTACCTACGAGCAGTACTTC. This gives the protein CASSELAATYEQYF.

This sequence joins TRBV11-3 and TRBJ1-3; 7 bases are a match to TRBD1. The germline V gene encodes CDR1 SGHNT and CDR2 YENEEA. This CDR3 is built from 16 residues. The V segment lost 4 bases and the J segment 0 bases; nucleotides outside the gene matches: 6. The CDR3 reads CASSYDGQASGNTIYF. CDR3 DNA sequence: TGTGCCAGCAGCTACGACGGACAGGCCTCTGGAAACACCATATATTTT.

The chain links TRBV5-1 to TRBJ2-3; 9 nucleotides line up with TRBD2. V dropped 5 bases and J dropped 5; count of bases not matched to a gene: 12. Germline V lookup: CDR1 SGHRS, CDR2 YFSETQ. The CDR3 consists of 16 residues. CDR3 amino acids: CASSPRSSGGLDTQYF. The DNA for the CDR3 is TGCGCCAGCAGTCCTCGAAGTAGCGGGGGTCTAGATACGCAGTATTTT.

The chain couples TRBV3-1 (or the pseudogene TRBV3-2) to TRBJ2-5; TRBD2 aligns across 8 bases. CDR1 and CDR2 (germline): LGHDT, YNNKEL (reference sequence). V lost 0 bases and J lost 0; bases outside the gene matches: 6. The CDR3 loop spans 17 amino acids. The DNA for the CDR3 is TGTGCCAGCAGCCAAGAACGGCTAGCGGGTAACCAAGAGACCCAGTACTTC. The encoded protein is CASSQERLAGNQETQYF.

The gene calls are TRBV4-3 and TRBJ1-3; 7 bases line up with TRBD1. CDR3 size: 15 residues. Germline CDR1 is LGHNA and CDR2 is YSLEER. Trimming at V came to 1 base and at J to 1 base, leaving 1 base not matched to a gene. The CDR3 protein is CASSQGTGSGNTIYF. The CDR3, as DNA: TGCGCCAGCAGCCAAGGGACAGGTTCTGGAAACACCATATATTTT.

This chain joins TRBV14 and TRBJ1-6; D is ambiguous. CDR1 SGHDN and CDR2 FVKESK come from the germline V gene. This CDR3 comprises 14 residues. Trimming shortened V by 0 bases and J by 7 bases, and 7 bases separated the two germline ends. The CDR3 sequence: CASSQETANSPLHF. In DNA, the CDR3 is TGTGCCAGCAGCCAAGAAACAGCAAATTCACCCCTCCACTTT.